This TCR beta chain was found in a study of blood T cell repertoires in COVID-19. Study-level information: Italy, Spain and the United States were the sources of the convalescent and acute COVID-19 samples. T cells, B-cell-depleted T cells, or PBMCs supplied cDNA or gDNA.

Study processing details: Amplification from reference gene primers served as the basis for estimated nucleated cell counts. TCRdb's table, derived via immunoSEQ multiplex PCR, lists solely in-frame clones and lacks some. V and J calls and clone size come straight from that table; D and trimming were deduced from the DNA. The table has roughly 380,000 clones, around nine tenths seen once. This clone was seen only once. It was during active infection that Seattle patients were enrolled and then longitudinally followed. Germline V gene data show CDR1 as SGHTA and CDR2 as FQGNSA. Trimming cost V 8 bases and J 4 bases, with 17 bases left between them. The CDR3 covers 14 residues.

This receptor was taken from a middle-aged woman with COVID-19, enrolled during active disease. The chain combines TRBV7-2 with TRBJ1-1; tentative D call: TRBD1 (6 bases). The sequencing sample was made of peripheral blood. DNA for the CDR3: TGTGCCAGCGGGAAGGGGGGGCCGGGCACTGAAGCTTTCTTT. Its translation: CASGKGGPGTEAFF.